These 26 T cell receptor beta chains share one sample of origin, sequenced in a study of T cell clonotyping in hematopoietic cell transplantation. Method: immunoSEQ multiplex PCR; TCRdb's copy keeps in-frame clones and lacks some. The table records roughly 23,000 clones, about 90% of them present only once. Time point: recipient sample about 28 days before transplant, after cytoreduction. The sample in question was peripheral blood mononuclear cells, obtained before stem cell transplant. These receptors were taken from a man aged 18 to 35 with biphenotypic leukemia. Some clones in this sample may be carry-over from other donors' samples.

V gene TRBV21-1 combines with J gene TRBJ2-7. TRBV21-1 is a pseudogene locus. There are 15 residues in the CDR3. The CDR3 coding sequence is TGTGCCAGCAGCAAAGTACACGGGTTGACAAGCGAGCAGTACTTC. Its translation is CASSKVHGLTSEQYF.

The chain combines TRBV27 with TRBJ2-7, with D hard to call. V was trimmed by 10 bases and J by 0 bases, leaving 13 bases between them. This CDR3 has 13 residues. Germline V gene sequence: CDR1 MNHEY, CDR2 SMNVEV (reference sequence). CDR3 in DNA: TGTGCCATCAGGAGCAGGAGCTCCTACGAGCAGTACTTC. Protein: CAIRSRSSYEQYF.

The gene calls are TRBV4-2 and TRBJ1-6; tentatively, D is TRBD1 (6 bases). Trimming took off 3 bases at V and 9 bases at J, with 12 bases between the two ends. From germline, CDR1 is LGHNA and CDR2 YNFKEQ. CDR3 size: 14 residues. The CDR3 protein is CASSHRGLTSPLHF. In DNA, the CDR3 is TGTGCCAGCAGCCATAGGGGGTTGACTTCACCCCTCCACTTT.

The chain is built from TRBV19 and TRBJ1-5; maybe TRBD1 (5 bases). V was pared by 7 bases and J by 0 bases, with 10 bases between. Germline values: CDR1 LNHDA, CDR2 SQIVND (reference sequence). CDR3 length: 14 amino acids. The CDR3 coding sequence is TGTGCCAGTACCATAGGGGTTAGCAATCAGCCCCAGCATTTT. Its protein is CASTIGVSNQPQHF. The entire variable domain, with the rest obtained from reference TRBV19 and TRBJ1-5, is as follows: DGGITQSPKYLFRKEGQNVTLSCEQNLNHDAMYWYRQDPGQGLRLIYYSQIVNDFQKGDIAEGYSVSREKKESFPLTVTSAQKNPTAFYLCASTIGVSNQPQHFGDGTRLSIL.

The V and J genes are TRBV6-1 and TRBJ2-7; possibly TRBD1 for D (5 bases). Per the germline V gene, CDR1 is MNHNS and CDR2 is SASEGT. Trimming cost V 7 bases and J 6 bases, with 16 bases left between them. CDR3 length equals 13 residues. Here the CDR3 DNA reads TGTGCCAGCACACAAAGCAGGGTATCCGAGCAGTACTTC. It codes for CASTQSRVSEQYF.

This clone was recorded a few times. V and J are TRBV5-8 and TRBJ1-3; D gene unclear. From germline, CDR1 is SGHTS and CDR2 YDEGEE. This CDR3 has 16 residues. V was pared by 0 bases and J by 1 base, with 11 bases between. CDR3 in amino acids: CASSLAGPYSGNTIYF. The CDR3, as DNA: TGTGCCAGCAGCTTGGCAGGACCGTATTCTGGAAACACCATATATTTT.

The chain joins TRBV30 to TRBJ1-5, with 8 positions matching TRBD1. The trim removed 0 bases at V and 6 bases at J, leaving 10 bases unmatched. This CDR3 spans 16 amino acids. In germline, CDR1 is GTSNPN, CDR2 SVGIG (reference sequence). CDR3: CAWSVPTGEVGQPQHF. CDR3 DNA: TGTGCCTGGAGTGTACCGACAGGGGAGGTAGGTCAGCCCCAGCATTTT.

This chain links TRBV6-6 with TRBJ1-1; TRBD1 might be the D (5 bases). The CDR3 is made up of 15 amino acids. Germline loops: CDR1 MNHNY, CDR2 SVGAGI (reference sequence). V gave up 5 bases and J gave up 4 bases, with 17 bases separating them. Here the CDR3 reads CASSQSPQGSTEAFF. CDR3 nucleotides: TGTGCCAGCAGTCAGTCACCTCAGGGAAGCACTGAAGCTTTCTTT.

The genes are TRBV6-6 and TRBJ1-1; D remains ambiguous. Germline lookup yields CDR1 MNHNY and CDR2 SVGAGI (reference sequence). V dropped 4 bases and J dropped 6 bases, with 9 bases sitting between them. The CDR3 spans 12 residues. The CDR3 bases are TGTGCCAGCAGTTTAAGGGAGGCTGAAGCTTTCTTT. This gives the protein CASSLREAEAFF.

Written as DNA, the CDR3 is TGTGCCAGTAGCCGTGTTGGGACAGGGACGGACCAGCCCCAGCATTTT. This gives the protein CASSRVGTGTDQPQHF. The chain joins TRBV19 to TRBJ1-5, with TRBD1 matching 9 bases. There are 16 residues in the CDR3. V shed 6 bases and J 7 bases; nucleotides not matched to a gene: 13. The germline V gene encodes CDR1 LNHDA and CDR2 SQIVND (reference sequence).

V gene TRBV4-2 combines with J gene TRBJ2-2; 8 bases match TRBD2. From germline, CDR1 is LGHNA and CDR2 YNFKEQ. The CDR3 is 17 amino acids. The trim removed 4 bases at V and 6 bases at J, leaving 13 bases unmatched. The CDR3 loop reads CASSLNSGRGISGELFF. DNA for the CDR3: TGTGCCAGCAGCCTTAATTCCGGGAGGGGGATTTCCGGGGAGCTGTTTTTT.

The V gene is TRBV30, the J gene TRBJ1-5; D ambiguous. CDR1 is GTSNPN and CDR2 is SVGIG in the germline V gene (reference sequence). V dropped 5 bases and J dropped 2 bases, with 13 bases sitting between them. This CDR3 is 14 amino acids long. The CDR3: CAWAAITGNQPQHF. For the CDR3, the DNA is TGTGCCTGGGCCGCCATAACAGGCAATCAGCCCCAGCATTTT.

The CDR3 DNA is TGTGCCAGCAGCCAAGAACCTCTAGCGCTTAGCACAGATACGCAGTATTTT. It specifies CASSQEPLALSTDTQYF. The chain joins TRBV4-2 to TRBJ2-3; tentative D call: TRBD2 (6 bases). Trimming removed 0 bases from V and 0 bases from J, with 13 bases in between. This CDR3 has 17 amino acids. Germline V gene sequence: CDR1 LGHNA, CDR2 YNFKEQ.

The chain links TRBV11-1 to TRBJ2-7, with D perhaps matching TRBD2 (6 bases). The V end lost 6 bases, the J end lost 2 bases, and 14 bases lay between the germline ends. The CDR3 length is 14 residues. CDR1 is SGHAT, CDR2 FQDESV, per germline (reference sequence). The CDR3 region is CASRGAGRPYEQYF. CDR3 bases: TGTGCCAGCAGAGGGGCGGGAAGACCCTACGAGCAGTACTTC. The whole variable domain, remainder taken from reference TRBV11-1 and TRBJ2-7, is EAEVAQSPRYKITEKSQAVAFWCDPISGHATLYWYRQILGQGPELLVQFQDESVVDDSQLPKDRFSAERLKGVDSTLKIQPAELGDSAMYLCASRGAGRPYEQYFGPGTRLTVT.

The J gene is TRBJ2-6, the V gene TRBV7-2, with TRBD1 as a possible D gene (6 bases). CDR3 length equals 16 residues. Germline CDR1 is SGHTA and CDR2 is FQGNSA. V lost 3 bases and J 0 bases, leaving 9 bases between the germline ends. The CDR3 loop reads CASSFSRGSGANVLTF. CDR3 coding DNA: TGTGCCAGCAGCTTCTCCAGGGGCTCTGGGGCCAACGTCCTGACTTTC.

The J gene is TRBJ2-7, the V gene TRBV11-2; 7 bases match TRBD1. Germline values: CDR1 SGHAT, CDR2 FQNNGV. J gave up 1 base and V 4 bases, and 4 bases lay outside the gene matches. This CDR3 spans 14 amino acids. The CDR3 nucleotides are TGTGCCAGCAGCTGGGGGACAGCTTCCTACGAGCAGTACTTC. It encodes CASSWGTASYEQYF.

Here the CDR3 reads CASSLSPGQGTYEQYF. The CDR3 DNA reads TGTGCCAGCAGCTTATCCCCGGGACAGGGGACCTACGAGCAGTACTTC. V usage is TRBV13 and J usage is TRBJ2-7; 10 nucleotides line up with TRBD1. Germline CDR1 reads PRHDT; CDR2 reads FYEKMQ (reference sequence). V lost 2 bases, J lost 2 bases, and 6 bases stayed unmatched. The CDR3 consists of 16 residues.

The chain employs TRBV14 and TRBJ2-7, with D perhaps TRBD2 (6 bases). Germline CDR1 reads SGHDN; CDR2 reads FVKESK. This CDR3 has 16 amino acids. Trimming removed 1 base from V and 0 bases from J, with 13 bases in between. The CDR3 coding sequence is TGTGCCAGCAGCCAAGGGCCTTGGGGGGACTCCTACGAGCAGTACTTC. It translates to CASSQGPWGDSYEQYF.

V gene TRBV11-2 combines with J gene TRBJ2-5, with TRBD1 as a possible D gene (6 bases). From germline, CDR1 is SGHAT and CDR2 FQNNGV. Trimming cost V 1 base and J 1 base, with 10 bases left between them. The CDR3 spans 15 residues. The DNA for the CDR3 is TGTGCCAGCAGCTTAGGGGGGCAGCCCCAAGAGACCCAGTACTTC. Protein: CASSLGGQPQETQYF.

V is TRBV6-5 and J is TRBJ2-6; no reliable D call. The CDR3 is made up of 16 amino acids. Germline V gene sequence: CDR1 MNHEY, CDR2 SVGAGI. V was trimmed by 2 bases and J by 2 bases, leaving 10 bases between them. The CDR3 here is CASSYGDSAGANVLTF. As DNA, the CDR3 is TGTGCCAGCAGTTACGGGGATTCGGCTGGGGCCAACGTCCTGACTTTC.

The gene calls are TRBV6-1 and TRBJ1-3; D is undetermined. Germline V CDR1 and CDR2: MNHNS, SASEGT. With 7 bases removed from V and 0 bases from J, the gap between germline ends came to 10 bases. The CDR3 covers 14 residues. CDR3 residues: CASTNIGSGNTIYF. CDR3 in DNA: TGTGCCAGCACCAACATCGGCTCTGGAAACACCATATATTTT.

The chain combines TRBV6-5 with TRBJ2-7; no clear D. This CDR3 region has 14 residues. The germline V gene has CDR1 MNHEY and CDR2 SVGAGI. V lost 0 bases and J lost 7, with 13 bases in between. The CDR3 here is CASSYSTYSWEQYF. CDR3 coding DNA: TGTGCCAGCAGTTACTCGACGTACAGTTGGGAGCAGTACTTC.

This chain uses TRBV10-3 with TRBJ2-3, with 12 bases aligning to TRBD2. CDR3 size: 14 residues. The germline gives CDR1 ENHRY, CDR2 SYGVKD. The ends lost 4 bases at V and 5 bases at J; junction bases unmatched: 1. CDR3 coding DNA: TGTGCCATCAGTGGGACTAGCGGGAAAGATACGCAGTATTTT. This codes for CAISGTSGKDTQYF.

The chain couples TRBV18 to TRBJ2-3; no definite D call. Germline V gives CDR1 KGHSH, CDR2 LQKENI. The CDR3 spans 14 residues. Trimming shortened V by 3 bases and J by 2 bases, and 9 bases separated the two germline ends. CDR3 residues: CASSPPAHTDTQYF. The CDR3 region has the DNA TGTGCCAGCTCACCTCCAGCTCACACAGATACGCAGTATTTT.

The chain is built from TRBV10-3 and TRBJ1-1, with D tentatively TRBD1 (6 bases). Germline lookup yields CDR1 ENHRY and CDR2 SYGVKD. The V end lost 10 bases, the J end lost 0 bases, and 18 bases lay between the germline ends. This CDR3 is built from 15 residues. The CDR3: CATLNPGHLNTEAFF. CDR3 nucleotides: TGTGCCACCCTGAATCCGGGACACTTGAACACTGAAGCTTTCTTT.

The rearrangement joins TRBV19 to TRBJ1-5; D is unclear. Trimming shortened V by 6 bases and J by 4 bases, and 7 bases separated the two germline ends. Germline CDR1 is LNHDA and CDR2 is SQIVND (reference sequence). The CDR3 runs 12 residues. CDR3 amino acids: CASRGINQPQHF. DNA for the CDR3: TGTGCCAGTAGAGGTATAAATCAGCCCCAGCATTTT.